This is a list of T cell receptor beta chains from one sample in a study of T cells in Graves' hyperthyroidism and ophthalmopathy. TCRdb redid the calling of the multiplex PCR reads with MiXCR, one entry per CDR3 protein. This table holds approximately 350,000 distinct CDR3 sequences, 15% found once. The sample consisted of blood. The source of these receptors is a woman aged 55-69 years with Graves' ophthalmopathy. The CDR3 runs from the conserved cysteine through the conserved F or W. A D gene is named only where the DNA matches it firmly. A row's size may be missing; if present it is once, few, many or a size class.

J gene: TRBJ2-5
D gene: NA
V gene: TRBV24-1
clone size: NA
CDR3 protein: CATSTSVISGEVSETQYF
CDR3 DNA: TGTGCCACCAGTACCAGTGTTATTTCCGGAGAGGTATCGGAGACCCAGTACTTC

J gene: TRBJ2-7
D gene: TRBD1
V gene: TRBV3-1
clone size: NA
CDR3 protein: CASSQGQGHEQYF
CDR3 DNA: TGTGCCAGCAGCCAGGGACAGGGACACGAGCAGTACTTC

J gene: TRBJ2-7
D gene: NA
V gene: TRBV7-9
clone size: few
CDR3 protein: CASSLATGFLKKQYF
CDR3 DNA: TGTGCCAGCAGCTTAGCGACAGGATTCTTGAAGAAGCAGTACTTC

J gene: TRBJ2-3
D gene: TRBD1
V gene: TRBV19
clone size: few
CDR3 protein: CASTQGVTDTQYF
CDR3 DNA: TGTGCCAGTACCCAGGGGGTCACAGATACGCAGTATTTT

J gene: TRBJ2-3
D gene: TRBD2
V gene: TRBV29-1
clone size: many
CDR3 protein: CSVVAGGITDTQYF
CDR3 DNA: TGCAGCGTGGTAGCGGGGGGGATCACAGATACGCAGTATTTT

J gene: TRBJ2-5
D gene: NA
V gene: TRBV7-9
clone size: many
CDR3 protein: CASRPKISGTGQETQYF
CDR3 DNA: TGTGCCAGCAGACCCAAGATATCCGGAACCGGCCAAGAGACCCAGTACTTC

J gene: TRBJ1-4
D gene: NA
V gene: TRBV5-1
clone size: NA
CDR3 protein: CASSLAGANNEKLFF
CDR3 DNA: TGCGCCAGCAGCCTAGCGGGGGCCAATAATGAAAAACTGTTTTTT

J gene: TRBJ2-5
D gene: TRBD2
V gene: TRBV20-1
clone size: many
CDR3 protein: CSARDPSGNAETQYF
CDR3 DNA: TGCAGTGCTAGAGATCCTAGCGGGAACGCGGAGACCCAGTACTTC

J gene: TRBJ1-1
D gene: NA
V gene: TRBV28
clone size: few
CDR3 protein: CASIPLQNTEAFF
CDR3 DNA: TGTGCCAGCATTCCCCTCCAAAACACTGAAGCTTTCTTT

J gene: TRBJ2-7
D gene: NA
V gene: TRBV3-1
clone size: many
CDR3 protein: CASSLRGGGAREQYF
CDR3 DNA: TGTGCCAGCAGCTTAAGGGGTGGGGGGGCGCGAGAGCAGTACTTC

J gene: TRBJ2-5
D gene: TRBD2
V gene: TRBV7-9
clone size: once
CDR3 protein: CASSSGALLAGDGRETQYF
CDR3 DNA: TGCGCCAGCAGCTCCGGGGCCCTACTAGCGGGAGACGGCCGCGAGACCCAGTACTTC

J gene: TRBJ1-2
D gene: NA
V gene: TRBV7-2
clone size: few
CDR3 protein: CASSLSAKGYGYTF
CDR3 DNA: TGTGCCAGCAGCTTATCTGCCAAGGGCTATGGCTACACCTTC

J gene: TRBJ2-7
D gene: TRBD1
V gene: TRBV28
clone size: many
CDR3 protein: CASRPPGQAYEQYF
CDR3 DNA: TGTGCCAGCAGACCTCCGGGACAGGCCTACGAGCAGTACTTC

J gene: TRBJ1-4
D gene: NA
V gene: TRBV6-1
clone size: many
CDR3 protein: CASSEGRRTNEKLFF
CDR3 DNA: TGTGCCAGCAGTGAGGGGAGGCGAACTAATGAAAAACTGTTTTTT

J gene: TRBJ2-3
D gene: NA
V gene: TRBV18
clone size: NA
CDR3 protein: CASSPGQGGSTDTQYF
CDR3 DNA: TGTGCCAGCTCGCCTGGACAGGGAGGGTCCACAGATACGCAGTATTTT

J gene: TRBJ2-7
D gene: TRBD2
V gene: TRBV20-1
clone size: many
CDR3 protein: CSASPIAGVYEQYF
CDR3 DNA: TGCAGTGCTAGTCCGATAGCGGGAGTCTACGAGCAGTACTTC

J gene: TRBJ2-1
D gene: NA
V gene: TRBV5-8
clone size: NA
CDR3 protein: CASSFNGGVGNEQFF
CDR3 DNA: TGTGCCAGCAGCTTTAACGGGGGAGTAGGGAATGAGCAGTTCTTC

J gene: TRBJ2-4
D gene: NA
V gene: TRBV7-2
clone size: many
CDR3 protein: CASSLDGTTGIQYF
CDR3 DNA: TGTGCCAGCAGCTTAGACGGCACCACAGGAATTCAGTACTTC

J gene: TRBJ1-5
D gene: TRBD1
V gene: TRBV2
clone size: many
CDR3 protein: CASSQTGTGQPQHF
CDR3 DNA: TGTGCCAGCAGCCAGACAGGGACCGGACAGCCCCAGCATTTT

J gene: TRBJ2-7
D gene: NA
V gene: TRBV29-1
clone size: many
CDR3 protein: CSVGENGASDEQYF
CDR3 DNA: TGCAGCGTTGGGGAGAACGGGGCATCCGACGAGCAGTACTTC

J gene: TRBJ1-2
D gene: NA
V gene: TRBV2
clone size: many
CDR3 protein: CASRTTPAGGYTF
CDR3 DNA: TGTGCCAGCCGCACGACGCCGGCCGGGGGCTACACCTTC

J gene: TRBJ2-1
D gene: TRBD1
V gene: TRBV29-1
clone size: few
CDR3 protein: CSVEQGTGGDYGEQFF
CDR3 DNA: TGCAGCGTTGAACAGGGGACAGGGGGCGATTACGGTGAGCAGTTCTTC

J gene: TRBJ1-2
D gene: TRBD1
V gene: TRBV6-1
clone size: few
CDR3 protein: CASSTGTAGGYTF
CDR3 DNA: TGTGCCAGCAGCACCGGGACAGCGGGTGGCTACACCTTC

J gene: TRBJ2-5
D gene: TRBD2
V gene: TRBV28
clone size: many
CDR3 protein: CASSLGLAGARETQYF
CDR3 DNA: TGTGCCAGCAGTCTAGGACTAGCGGGAGCTCGCGAGACCCAGTACTTC

J gene: TRBJ2-7
D gene: TRBD1
V gene: TRBV20-1
clone size: many
CDR3 protein: CSVRDRGTIAQYF
CDR3 DNA: TGCAGTGTCAGGGACAGGGGAACTATCGCGCAGTACTTC

J gene: TRBJ2-3
D gene: NA
V gene: TRBV28
clone size: many
CDR3 protein: CASSIGGTDTQYF
CDR3 DNA: TGTGCCAGCAGCATAGGAGGCACAGATACGCAGTATTTT

J gene: TRBJ2-5
D gene: TRBD1
V gene: TRBV7-6
clone size: many
CDR3 protein: CASSYRPRDSQETQYF
CDR3 DNA: TGTGCCAGCAGCTACCGCCCCCGGGACAGTCAAGAGACCCAGTACTTC

J gene: TRBJ2-3
D gene: NA
V gene: TRBV24-1
clone size: few
CDR3 protein: CATSDFKGPDTQYF
CDR3 DNA: TGTGCCACCAGTGATTTCAAAGGGCCAGATACGCAGTATTTT

J gene: TRBJ2-7
D gene: TRBD1
V gene: TRBV28
clone size: many
CDR3 protein: CASSSPDRATYEQYF
CDR3 DNA: TGTGCCAGCAGTTCCCCGGACAGGGCTACCTACGAGCAGTACTTC

J gene: TRBJ2-1
D gene: NA
V gene: TRBV28
clone size: many
CDR3 protein: CASSSSGGGYNEQFF
CDR3 DNA: TGTGCCAGCAGCAGTAGCGGAGGGGGCTACAATGAGCAGTTCTTC

J gene: TRBJ2-1
D gene: TRBD1
V gene: TRBV3-1
clone size: many
CDR3 protein: CASSQGSSGTGAYNEQFF
CDR3 DNA: TGTGCCAGCAGCCAAGGATCCAGCGGGACAGGGGCTTACAATGAGCAGTTCTTC

J gene: TRBJ2-1
D gene: NA
V gene: TRBV3-1
clone size: many
CDR3 protein: CASSQGGRGRAVNEQFF
CDR3 DNA: TGTGCCAGCAGCCAAGGGGGTAGGGGGAGGGCGGTGAATGAGCAGTTCTTC